These 20 T cell receptor beta chains were sequenced from one sample in a study of cytomegalovirus exposure and HLA in healthy donors. This PCR relied on a set of 60 Vbeta primers and 13 Jbeta primers. The protocol was immunoSEQ multiplex PCR, while the TCRdb copy is restricted to in-frame clones and leaves out a portion. Altogether under 200,000 clones are present, approximately 80% being singletons, with the ten largest covering less than 15%. Sequencing was performed on PBMCs. The source is a woman aged 45-60 years in good health and CMV-seronegative.

The V gene is TRBV7-8, the J gene TRBJ1-5, with a weak D call TRBD1 (5 bases). The germline V and J ends were trimmed by 3 bases and 6 bases, with 9 bases remaining between them. CDR1 SGHVS and CDR2 FQNEAQ come from the germline V gene. This CDR3 has 13 amino acids. This chain's CDR3 is CASSFGGSQPQHF. CDR3 in DNA: TGTGCCAGCAGCTTCGGGGGGAGTCAGCCCCAGCATTTT.

In this sample, this clone turned up a few times. The gene calls are TRBV13 and TRBJ2-7; possible D gene TRBD1, 6 bases. Between the trimmed V and J ends, which lost 5 bases and 3 bases, there was a span of 32 bases. The germline V gene has CDR1 PRHDT and CDR2 FYEKMQ (reference sequence). The CDR3 has 20 residues. The CDR3 DNA reads as TGTGCCAGCAGCCCACCCGTCCGTAAGACCCCGGGACAAGGTAGCTACGAGCAGTACTTC. It specifies CASSPPVRKTPGQGSYEQYF.

The chain links TRBV28 to TRBJ2-7; 9 bases match TRBD1. This CDR3 is 15 amino acids long. Unmatched junction bases numbered 7, after V lost 5 bases and J lost 2 bases. Germline V gene sequence: CDR1 MDHEN, CDR2 SYDVKM. CDR3 DNA: TGTGCCAGCAGTGACCGGGACAGGGTTCCCTACGAGCAGTACTTC. This sequence encodes CASSDRDRVPYEQYF. Looking up the rest from reference TRBV28 and TRBJ2-7 gives the full variable domain: DVKVTQSSRYLVKRTGEKVFLECVQDMDHENMFWYRQDPGLGLRLIYFSYDVKMKEKGDIPEGYSVSREKKERFSLILESASTNQTSMYLCASSDRDRVPYEQYFGPGTRLTVT.

The V gene is TRBV7-9, the J gene TRBJ2-7, with D tentatively TRBD2 (5 bases). This CDR3 comprises 11 residues. The V end lost 3 bases, the J end lost 5 bases, and 5 bases lay between the germline ends. From germline, CDR1 is SEHNR and CDR2 FQNEAQ (reference sequence). The DNA of the CDR3 is TGTGCCAGCAGCTTCGGGGACGAGCAGTACTTC. Translating gives CASSFGDEQYF. Drawing the rest from reference TRBV7-9 and TRBJ2-7, the complete variable domain is DTGVSQNPRHKITKRGQNVTFRCDPISEHNRLYWYRQTLGQGPEFLTYFQNEAQLEKSRLLSDRFSAERPKGSFSTLEIQRTEQGDSAMYLCASSFGDEQYFGPGTRLTVT.

The rearrangement uses TRBV18 and TRBJ2-2; D call uncertain. The CDR3 loop spans 14 amino acids. CDR1 and CDR2 (germline): KGHSH, LQKENI. V lost 5 bases and J lost 3, with 10 bases in between. DNA of the CDR3: TGTGCCAGCTCAGCTACAGTGGACACCGGGGAGCTGTTTTTT. Translated: CASSATVDTGELFF.

This clone was observed a handful of times. This chain connects TRBV30 to TRBJ1-1, with 7 bases matching TRBD1. This CDR3 region has 11 residues. The germline CDR1 and CDR2 sequences are GTSNPN and SVGIG (reference sequence). V was pared by 7 bases and J by 4 bases, with 3 bases of the junction left unmatched. The CDR3 sequence is CASTGPTEAFF. DNA for the CDR3: TGTGCCTCGACAGGGCCCACTGAAGCTTTCTTT.

V and J are TRBV27 and TRBJ1-5; D ambiguous. From germline, CDR1 is MNHEY and CDR2 SMNVEV (reference sequence). Trimming removed 6 bases at V and 7 bases at J, with 10 bases between. This CDR3 comprises 12 residues. The CDR3 is CASRERGQPQHF. DNA of the CDR3: TGTGCCAGCAGAGAGAGAGGACAGCCCCAGCATTTT.

This sequence joins TRBV19 and TRBJ2-2, with 11 bases identical to TRBD2. Germline CDR1 and CDR2: LNHDA and SQIVND (reference sequence). The ends lost 6 bases at V and 3 bases at J; junction bases unmatched: 0. CDR3 length: 14 residues. This CDR3 is CASRLAGDTGELFF. As DNA, the CDR3 is TGTGCCAGTAGACTAGCGGGAGACACCGGGGAGCTGTTTTTT.

This chain joins TRBV19 and TRBJ1-4, with TRBD1 matching over 9 bases. Germline CDR1 reads LNHDA; CDR2 reads SQIVND (reference sequence). J lost 3 bases, V lost 6 bases, and 11 bases had no gene match. CDR3 length: 17 residues. The CDR3 protein is CASRGTGRKGANEKLFF. The CDR3 DNA reads as TGTGCCAGTAGGGGGACAGGGAGGAAAGGGGCTAATGAAAAACTGTTTTTT.

This clone came up once. V gene TRBV14 combines with J gene TRBJ2-2; D is undetermined. Germline-derived CDR1 and CDR2 are SGHDN and FVKESK. This CDR3 has 14 amino acids. V was shortened by 2 bases and J by 2 bases, with 6 bases between the two germline ends. The CDR3 region is CASSQKTNTGELFF. The CDR3 DNA reads as TGTGCCAGCAGCCAAAAAACAAACACCGGGGAGCTGTTTTTT.

A word on this clone: The junction differs from germline at one of its ends, possibly a read error. The same CDR3 also results from other DNA sequences found in this sample. V and J are TRBV28 and TRBJ1-5; D uncertain. The CDR3 has 15 residues. Germline loops: CDR1 MDHEN, CDR2 SYDVKM. The CDR3 DNA reads TGTGCCAGCAACGGCGGGATTTTTAGCAATCAGCCTCAGCATTTT. It is translated as CASNGGIFSNQPQHF.

This clone showed up just once. The chain combines TRBV5-6 with TRBJ2-7; 10 bases align to TRBD2. With 4 bases clipped from V and 5 bases from J, the junction kept 9 bases outside the gene matches. The CDR3 contains 15 residues. Germline CDR1 and CDR2: SGHDT and YYEEEE. The CDR3 DNA reads as TGTGCCAGCAGCCGTGTCACTAGCGGGACCAACGAGCAGTACTTC. Its translation is CASSRVTSGTNEQYF.

The chain carries TRBV5-1 and TRBJ2-3; TRBD2 aligns across 12 bases. This CDR3 has 21 residues. V lost 0 bases, J lost 0 bases, and 14 bases stayed unmatched. CDR1 is SGHRS, CDR2 YFSETQ, per germline. The CDR3 spells CASSLASGRTSGISSTDTQYF. CDR3 in DNA: TGCGCCAGCAGCTTGGCCTCGGGGAGGACTAGCGGGATCTCGAGCACAGATACGCAGTATTTT.

This clone was found once. The V gene is TRBV7-9, the J gene TRBJ2-2; D unresolved. The V gene's germline CDR1 is SEHNR and CDR2 FQNEAQ (reference sequence). The CDR3 is 14 residues long. The V gene lost 6 bases and the J gene lost 7 bases, with 15 bases spanning the gap. This CDR3 reads CASRPQAFNGELFF. The CDR3 DNA reads as TGTGCCAGCAGACCTCAGGCTTTCAACGGGGAGCTGTTTTTT.

The rearrangement joins TRBV6-5 to TRBJ1-1; D gene ambiguous. This CDR3 spans 14 amino acids. V was pared by 7 bases and J by 6 bases, with 18 bases between. Germline CDR1 and CDR2: MNHEY and SVGAGI. The CDR3 region is CASKTRIESPEAFF. The CDR3 nucleotides are TGTGCCAGCAAAACCAGGATCGAAAGCCCTGAAGCTTTCTTT.

The rearrangement uses TRBV15 and TRBJ1-2; D is ambiguous. The CDR3 extends over 14 amino acids. With 0 bases removed from V and 8 bases from J, the gap between germline ends came to 13 bases. In germline, CDR1 is LNHNV, CDR2 YYDKDF (reference sequence). CDR3 sequence: CATSRDSGGRGYTF. Here the CDR3 DNA reads TGTGCCACCAGCAGAGATTCGGGAGGACGCGGCTACACCTTC.

The chain carries TRBV5-4 and TRBJ1-1, with D unclear. The CDR3 has 14 amino acids. V lost 4 bases and J 0 bases, leaving 10 bases between the germline ends. Germline CDR1 SGHNT, CDR2 YYREEE (reference sequence). Here the CDR3 reads CASSPGIMNTEAFF. The CDR3 DNA reads TGTGCCAGCAGCCCGGGGATCATGAACACTGAAGCTTTCTTT.

Here the CDR3 reads CASSPQGQTPNEQFF. DNA of the CDR3: TGTGCCAGCAGCCCCCAGGGGCAGACTCCTAATGAGCAGTTCTTC. The chain uses TRBV9 and TRBJ2-1; possibly TRBD1 for D (6 bases). V gave up 4 bases and J gave up 7 bases, with 18 bases separating them. Germline V gene sequence: CDR1 SGDLS, CDR2 YYNGEE. CDR3 size: 15 residues.

The chain recombines TRBV7-8 with TRBJ2-7; 12 bases align to TRBD2. Germline V gene data show CDR1 as SGHVS and CDR2 as FQNEAQ. The CDR3 runs to 16 residues. The V gene end was trimmed by 5 bases and the J gene end by 0 bases; junction bases not matched to a gene: 5. CDR3 in DNA: TGTGCCAGCAGCCCCCGGACTAGCGGGACCTCCTACGAGCAGTACTTC. Encoded protein: CASSPRTSGTSYEQYF.

V usage is TRBV19 and J usage is TRBJ1-2; maybe TRBD1 (6 bases). V dropped 2 bases and J dropped 8 bases, with 15 bases sitting between them. Germline-derived CDR1 and CDR2 are LNHDA and SQIVND (reference sequence). This CDR3 region has 14 residues. Here the CDR3 reads CASSINQGKRGYTF. In DNA form, the CDR3 reads TGTGCCAGTAGTATAAACCAGGGGAAGAGGGGCTACACCTTC. The full variable domain, its missing parts supplied by reference TRBV19 and TRBJ1-2, is DGGITQSPKYLFRKEGQNVTLSCEQNLNHDAMYWYRQDPGQGLRLIYYSQIVNDFQKGDIAEGYSVSREKKESFPLTVTSAQKNPTAFYLCASSINQGKRGYTFGSGTRLTVV.